The TCR beta chain described here comes from a study of blood T cell repertoires in COVID-19. Looking at the study overall: Sites across the United States, Italy and Spain contributed samples from acute and convalescent COVID-19. In each case, the material was cDNA or gDNA derived from T cells, B-cell-depleted T cells, or PBMCs.

As handled by the study authors: It was from reference gene primer amplification that nucleated cell counts were estimated. The repertoire was sequenced with immunoSEQ multiplex PCR; TCRdb's copy has only in-frame clones and lacks some. V, J and clone size were drawn from that table, and D and trimming were deduced from the DNA. This sample carries a few hundred thousand clones, roughly 90% of them seen once, and the ten largest clones take 1.4%. Cohort allocation depended upon clinical history that participants reported. This receptor was obtained from a woman aged 18 to 35 who had been exposed to COVID-19. Source material: PBMCs or T cells enriched from blood (not recorded which).

CDR3 DNA sequence: TGTGCCACCAGCGCAGGGCTAGCGGGTTCCAGCTCCTACAATGAGCAGTTCTTC. This gives the protein CATSAGLAGSSSYNEQFF. V and J are TRBV15 and TRBJ2-1; 8 bases align to TRBD2. The CDR3 is 18 residues long. The ends lost 5 bases at V and 0 bases at J; junction bases unmatched: 12. Germline V CDR1 and CDR2: LNHNV, YYDKDF (reference sequence).